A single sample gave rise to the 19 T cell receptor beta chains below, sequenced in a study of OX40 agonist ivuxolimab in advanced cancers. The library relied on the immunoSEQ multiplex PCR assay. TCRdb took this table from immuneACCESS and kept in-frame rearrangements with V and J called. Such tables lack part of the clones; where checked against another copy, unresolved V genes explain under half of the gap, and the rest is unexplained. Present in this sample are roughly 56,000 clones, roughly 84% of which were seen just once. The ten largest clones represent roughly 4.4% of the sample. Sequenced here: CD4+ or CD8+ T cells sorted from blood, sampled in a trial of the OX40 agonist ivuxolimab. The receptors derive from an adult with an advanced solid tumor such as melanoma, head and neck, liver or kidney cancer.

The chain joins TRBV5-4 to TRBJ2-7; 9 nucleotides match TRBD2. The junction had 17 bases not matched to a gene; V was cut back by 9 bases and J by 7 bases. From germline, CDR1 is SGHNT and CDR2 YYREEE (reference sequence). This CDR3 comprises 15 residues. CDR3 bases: TGTGCCATGCAAACCCCCTTGCGGGAGGGATGGGAGCAGTACTTC. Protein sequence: CAMQTPLREGWEQYF.

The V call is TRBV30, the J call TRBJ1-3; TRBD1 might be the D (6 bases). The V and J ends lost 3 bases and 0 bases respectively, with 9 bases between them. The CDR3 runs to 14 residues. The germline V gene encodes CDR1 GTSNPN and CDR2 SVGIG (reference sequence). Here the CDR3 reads CAWSRGFSGNTIYF. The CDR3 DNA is TGTGCCTGGAGCAGGGGCTTCTCTGGAAACACCATATATTTT. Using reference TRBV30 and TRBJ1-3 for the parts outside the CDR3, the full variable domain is SQTIHQWPATLVQPVGSPLSLECTVEGTSNPNLYWYRQAAGRGLQLLFYSVGIGQISSEVPQNLSASRPQDRQFILSSKKLLLSDSGFYLCAWSRGFSGNTIYFGEGSWLTVV.

CDR3 residues: CASTERTGTYGYTF. In DNA form, the CDR3 reads TGTGCCAGCACCGAACGGACAGGGACCTATGGCTACACCTTC. The V call is TRBV2, the J call TRBJ1-2; 8 bases fit TRBD1. Germline assignment: CDR1 SNHLY and CDR2 FYNNEI. The CDR3 has 14 amino acids. V lost 7 bases, J lost 4 bases, and 8 bases stayed unmatched.

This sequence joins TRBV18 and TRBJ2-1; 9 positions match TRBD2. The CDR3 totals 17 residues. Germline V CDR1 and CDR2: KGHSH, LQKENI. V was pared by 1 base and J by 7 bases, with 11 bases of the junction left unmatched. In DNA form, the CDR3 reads TGTGCCAGCTCACCACGAAGCGGTCAGCGGGAGGCAAATGAGCAGTTCTTC. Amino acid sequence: CASSPRSGQREANEQFF.

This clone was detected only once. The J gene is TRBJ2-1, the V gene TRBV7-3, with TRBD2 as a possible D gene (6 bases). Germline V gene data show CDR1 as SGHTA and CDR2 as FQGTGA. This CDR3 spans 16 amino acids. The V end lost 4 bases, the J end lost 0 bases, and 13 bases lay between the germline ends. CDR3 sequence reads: CASSYLATTSYNEQFF. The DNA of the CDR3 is TGTGCCAGCAGCTACCTAGCGACCACCTCCTACAATGAGCAGTTCTTC.

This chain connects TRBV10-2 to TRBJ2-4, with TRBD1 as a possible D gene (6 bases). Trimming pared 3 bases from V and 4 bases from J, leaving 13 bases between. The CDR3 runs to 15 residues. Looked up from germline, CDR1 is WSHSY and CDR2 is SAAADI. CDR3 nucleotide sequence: TGCGCCAGCAGTGATCCGGGGCAGGGGAAAAACATTCAGTACTTC. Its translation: CASSDPGQGKNIQYF.

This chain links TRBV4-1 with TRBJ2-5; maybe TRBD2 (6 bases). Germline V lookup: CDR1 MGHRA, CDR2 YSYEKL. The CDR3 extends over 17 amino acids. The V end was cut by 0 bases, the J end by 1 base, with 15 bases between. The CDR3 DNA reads TGCGCCAGCAGCCAAGATAAGATAGCGGATAGCCAAGAGACCCAGTACTTC. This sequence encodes CASSQDKIADSQETQYF.

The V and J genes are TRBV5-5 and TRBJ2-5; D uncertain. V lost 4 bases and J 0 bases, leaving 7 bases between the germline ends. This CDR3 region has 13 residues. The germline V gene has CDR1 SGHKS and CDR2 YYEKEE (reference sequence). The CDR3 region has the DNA TGTGCCAGCAGCCCATTCCACCAAGAGACCCAGTACTTC. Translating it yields CASSPFHQETQYF. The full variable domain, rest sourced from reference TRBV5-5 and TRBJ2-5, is DAGVTQSPTHLIKTRGQQVTLRCSPISGHKSVSWYQQVLGQGPQFIFQYYEKEERGRGNFPDRFSARQFPNYSSELNVNALLLGDSALYLCASSPFHQETQYFGPGTRLLVL.

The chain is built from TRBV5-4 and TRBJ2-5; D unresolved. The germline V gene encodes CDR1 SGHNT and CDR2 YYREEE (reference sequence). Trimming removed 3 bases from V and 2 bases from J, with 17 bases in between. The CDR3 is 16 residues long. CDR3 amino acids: CASSSRTLSTQETQYF. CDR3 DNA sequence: TGTGCCAGCAGCTCCAGAACCCTCAGTACTCAAGAGACCCAGTACTTC. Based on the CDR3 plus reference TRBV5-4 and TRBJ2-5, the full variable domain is ETGVTQSPTHLIKTRGQQVTLRCSSQSGHNTVSWYQQALGQGPQFIFQYYREEENGRGNFPPRFSGLQFPNYSSELNVNALELDDSALYLCASSSRTLSTQETQYFGPGTRLLVL.

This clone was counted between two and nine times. The CDR3 reads CASSPRQDQGYTF. The CDR3 DNA reads TGTGCCAGCAGTCCTCGCCAGGACCAAGGCTACACCTTC. This chain links TRBV2 with TRBJ1-2; D remains ambiguous. V was clipped by 5 bases and J by 8 bases, with 15 bases between them. The CDR3 has 13 residues. The V gene's germline CDR1 is SNHLY and CDR2 FYNNEI.

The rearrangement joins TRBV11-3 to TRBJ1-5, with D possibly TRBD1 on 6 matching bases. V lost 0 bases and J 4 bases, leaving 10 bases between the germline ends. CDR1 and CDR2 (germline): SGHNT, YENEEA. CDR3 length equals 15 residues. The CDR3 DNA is TGTGCCAGCAGCTTAGAGACGACAGGTAATCAGCCCCAGCATTTT. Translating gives CASSLETTGNQPQHF.

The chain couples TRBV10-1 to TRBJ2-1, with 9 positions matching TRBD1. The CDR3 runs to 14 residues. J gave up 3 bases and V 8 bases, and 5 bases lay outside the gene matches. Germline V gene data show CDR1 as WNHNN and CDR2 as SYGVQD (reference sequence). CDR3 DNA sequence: TGCGCCAGCGGCCGGACAGGGGACTACAATGAGCAGTTCTTC. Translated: CASGRTGDYNEQFF.

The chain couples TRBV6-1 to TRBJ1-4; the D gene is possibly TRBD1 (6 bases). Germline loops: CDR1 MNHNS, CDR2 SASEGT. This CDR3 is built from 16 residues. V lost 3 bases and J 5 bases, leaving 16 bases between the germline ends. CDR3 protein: CASSDILGQRNEKLFF. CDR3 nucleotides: TGTGCCAGCAGTGACATTCTTGGACAGAGGAATGAAAAACTGTTTTTT.

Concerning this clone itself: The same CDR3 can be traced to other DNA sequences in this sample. The CDR3 coding sequence is TGTGCCTGGGGGGGACTAGCAGGAGCCCGGGGGGACGAGCAGTACTTC. As protein: CAWGGLAGARGDEQYF. The chain recombines TRBV30 with TRBJ2-7, with 9 bases aligning to TRBD2. The junction had 16 bases not matched to a gene; V was cut back by 5 bases and J by 5 bases. CDR1 is GTSNPN, CDR2 SVGIG, per germline (reference sequence). This CDR3 has 16 amino acids.

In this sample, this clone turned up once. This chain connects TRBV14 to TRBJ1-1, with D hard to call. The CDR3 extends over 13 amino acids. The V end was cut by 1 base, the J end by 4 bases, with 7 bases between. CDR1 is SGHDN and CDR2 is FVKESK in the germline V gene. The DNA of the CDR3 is TGTGCCAGCAGCCAAGGACCGGGCACTGAAGCTTTCTTT. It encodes CASSQGPGTEAFF.

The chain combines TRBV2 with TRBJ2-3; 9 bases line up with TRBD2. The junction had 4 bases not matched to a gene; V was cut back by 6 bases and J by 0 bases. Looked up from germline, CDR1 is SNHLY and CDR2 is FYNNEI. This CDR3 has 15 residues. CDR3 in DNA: TGTGCCAGCAGGGGACTAGCCCAAAGCACAGATACGCAGTATTTT. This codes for CASRGLAQSTDTQYF.

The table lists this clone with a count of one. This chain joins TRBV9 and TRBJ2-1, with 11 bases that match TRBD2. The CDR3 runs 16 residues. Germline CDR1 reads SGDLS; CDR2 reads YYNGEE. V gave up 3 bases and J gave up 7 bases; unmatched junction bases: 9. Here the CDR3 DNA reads TGTGCCAGCAGCGATTTAGCGGGAGGGCGGTGGAATGAGCAGTTCTTC. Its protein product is CASSDLAGGRWNEQFF.

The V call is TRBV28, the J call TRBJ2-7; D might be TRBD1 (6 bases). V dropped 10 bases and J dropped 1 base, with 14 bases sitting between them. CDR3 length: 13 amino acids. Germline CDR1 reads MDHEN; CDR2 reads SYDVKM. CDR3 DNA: TGTGCCACCCAACGGACAGCGTCCTACGAGCAGTACTTC. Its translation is CATQRTASYEQYF.

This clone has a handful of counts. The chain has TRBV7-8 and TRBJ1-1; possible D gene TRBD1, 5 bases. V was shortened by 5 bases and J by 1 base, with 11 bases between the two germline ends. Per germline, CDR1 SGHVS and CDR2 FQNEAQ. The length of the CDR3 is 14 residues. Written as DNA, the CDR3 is TGTGCCAGCAGCCGAGTCCAGGGGAACACTGAAGCTTTCTTT. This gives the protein CASSRVQGNTEAFF.